Detailed here is one T cell receptor (beta chain). Its matching antigen is unknown. The data are from a study of multiple sclerosis patients with progressive multifocal leukoencephalopathy. The study's findings and limits: Less diverse TRB repertoires were suggested in most PML patients. Findings may reflect JC virus infection or just general immunocompromise.

Time point of the sample: time of PML onset. Clones were read by immunoSEQ multiplex PCR, and TCRdb kept only the in-frame ones, dropping some. The table includes approximately 27,000 clones, around 85% detected once. The specimen comprised PBMCs, sampled from a patient treated with natalizumab. This TCR was recovered from a woman aged 25 to 39 with progressive multifocal leukoencephalopathy.

The CDR3: CASSATRRQETQYF. Written as DNA, the CDR3 is TGTGCCAGCAGCGCGACGAGGCGCCAAGAGACCCAGTACTTC. The V and J genes are TRBV7-2 and TRBJ2-5; no reliable D call. This CDR3 spans 14 amino acids. Germline loops: CDR1 SGHTA, CDR2 FQGNSA. Trimming took off 5 bases at V and 1 base at J, with 11 bases between the two ends.